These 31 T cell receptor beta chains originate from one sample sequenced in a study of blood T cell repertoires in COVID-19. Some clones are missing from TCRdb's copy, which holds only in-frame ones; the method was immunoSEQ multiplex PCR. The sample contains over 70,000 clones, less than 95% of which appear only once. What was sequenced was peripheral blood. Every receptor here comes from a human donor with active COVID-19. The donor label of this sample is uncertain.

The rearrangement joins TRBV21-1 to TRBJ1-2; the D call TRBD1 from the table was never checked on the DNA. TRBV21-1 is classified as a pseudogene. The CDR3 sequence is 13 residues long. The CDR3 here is CANKDRGPDGYTF. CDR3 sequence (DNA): TGTGCCAACAAGGACAGGGGGCCTGATGGCTACACCTTC.

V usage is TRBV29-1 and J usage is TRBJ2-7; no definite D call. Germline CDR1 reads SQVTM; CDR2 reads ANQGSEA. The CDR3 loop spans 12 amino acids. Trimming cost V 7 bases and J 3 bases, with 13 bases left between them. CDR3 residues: CSARPSSYEQYF. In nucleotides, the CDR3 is TGCAGCGCGAGACCTAGTAGCTACGAGCAGTACTTC.

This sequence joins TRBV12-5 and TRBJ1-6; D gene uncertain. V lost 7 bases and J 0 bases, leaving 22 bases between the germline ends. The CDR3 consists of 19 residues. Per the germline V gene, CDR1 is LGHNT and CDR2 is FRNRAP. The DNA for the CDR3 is TGTGCTAGTGTCTTGATAGGGAAGGAGGCCAGCTCCTATAATTCACCCCTCCACTTT. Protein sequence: CASVLIGKEASSYNSPLHF.

The DNA for the CDR3 is TGCGCCAGCAGCCAAGTGGACAGGGAAAATTCACCCCTCCACTTT. Protein sequence: CASSQVDRENSPLHF. The chain joins TRBV4-1 to TRBJ1-6; the match to TRBD1 covers 8 bases. The CDR3 covers 15 residues. The V gene's germline CDR1 is MGHRA and CDR2 YSYEKL. V lost 1 base, J lost 7 bases, and 3 bases stayed unmatched.

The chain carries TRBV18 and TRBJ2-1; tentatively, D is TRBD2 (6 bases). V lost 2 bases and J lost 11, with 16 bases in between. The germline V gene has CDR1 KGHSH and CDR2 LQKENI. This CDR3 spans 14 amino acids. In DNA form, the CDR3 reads TGTGCCAGCTCACCAACGGGCGGGGAGCAAAAGCAGTTCTTC. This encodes CASSPTGGEQKQFF.

The CDR3 region has the DNA TGTGCCGCGGCAGGGCCTTACAATGAGCAGTTCTTC. Amino acids: CAAAGPYNEQFF. The chain employs TRBV6-5 and TRBJ2-1, with D possibly matching TRBD1 (5 bases). V was clipped by 11 bases and J by 4 bases, with 12 bases between them. This CDR3 is built from 12 residues. The germline V gene encodes CDR1 MNHEY and CDR2 SVGAGI.

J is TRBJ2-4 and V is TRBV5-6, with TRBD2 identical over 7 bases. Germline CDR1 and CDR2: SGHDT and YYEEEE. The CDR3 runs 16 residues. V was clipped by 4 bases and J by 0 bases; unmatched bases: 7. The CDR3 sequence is CASSHREALAKNIQYF. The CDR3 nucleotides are TGTGCCAGCAGCCACCGGGAGGCTCTAGCCAAAAACATTCAGTACTTC.

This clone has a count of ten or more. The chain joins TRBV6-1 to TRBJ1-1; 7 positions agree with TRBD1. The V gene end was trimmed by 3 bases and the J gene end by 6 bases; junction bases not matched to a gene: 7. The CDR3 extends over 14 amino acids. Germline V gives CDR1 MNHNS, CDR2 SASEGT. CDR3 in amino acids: CASSDRQGNSEAFF. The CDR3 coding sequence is TGTGCCAGCAGTGACCGACAGGGTAACTCTGAAGCTTTCTTT.

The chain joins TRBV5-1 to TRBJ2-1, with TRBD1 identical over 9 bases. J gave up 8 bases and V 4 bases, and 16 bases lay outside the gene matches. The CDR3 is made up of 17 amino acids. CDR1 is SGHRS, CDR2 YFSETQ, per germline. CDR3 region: CASSGPRTVQGADEQFF. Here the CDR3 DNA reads TGCGCCAGCAGCGGGCCCCGTACGGTACAGGGGGCCGATGAGCAGTTCTTC.

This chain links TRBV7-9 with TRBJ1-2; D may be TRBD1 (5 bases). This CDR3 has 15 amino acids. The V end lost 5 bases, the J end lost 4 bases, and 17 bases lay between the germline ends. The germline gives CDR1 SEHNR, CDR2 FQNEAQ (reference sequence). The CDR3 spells CASSREGAVGYGYTF. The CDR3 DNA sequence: TGTGCCAGCAGCCGCGAAGGGGCAGTTGGCTATGGCTACACCTTC.

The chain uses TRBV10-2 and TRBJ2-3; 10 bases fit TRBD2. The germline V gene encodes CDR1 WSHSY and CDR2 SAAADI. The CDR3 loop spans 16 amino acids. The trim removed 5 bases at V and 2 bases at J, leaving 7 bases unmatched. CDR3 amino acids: CASSTGTSEDTDTQYF. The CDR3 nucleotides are TGCGCCAGCAGTACCGGGACTAGCGAAGACACAGATACGCAGTATTTT.

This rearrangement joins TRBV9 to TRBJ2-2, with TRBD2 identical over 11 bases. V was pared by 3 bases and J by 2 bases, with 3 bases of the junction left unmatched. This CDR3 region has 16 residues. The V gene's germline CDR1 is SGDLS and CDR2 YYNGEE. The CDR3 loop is CASSGSGGANTGELFF. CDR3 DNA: TGTGCCAGCAGCGGTAGCGGGGGGGCAAACACCGGGGAGCTGTTTTTT.

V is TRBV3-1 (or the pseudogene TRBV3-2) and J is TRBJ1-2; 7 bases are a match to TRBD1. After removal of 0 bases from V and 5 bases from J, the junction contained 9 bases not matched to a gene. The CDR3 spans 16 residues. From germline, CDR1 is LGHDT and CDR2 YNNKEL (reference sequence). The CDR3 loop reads CASSQDSGTDSYGYTF. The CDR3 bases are TGTGCCAGCAGCCAAGATAGTGGGACAGACTCTTATGGCTACACCTTC.

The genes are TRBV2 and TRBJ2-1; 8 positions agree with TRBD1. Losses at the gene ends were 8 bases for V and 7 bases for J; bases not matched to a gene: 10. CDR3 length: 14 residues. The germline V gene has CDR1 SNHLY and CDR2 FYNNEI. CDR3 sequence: CASPRDRSGNEQFF. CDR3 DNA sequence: TGTGCCAGCCCCCGGGACAGGTCGGGAAATGAGCAGTTCTTC.

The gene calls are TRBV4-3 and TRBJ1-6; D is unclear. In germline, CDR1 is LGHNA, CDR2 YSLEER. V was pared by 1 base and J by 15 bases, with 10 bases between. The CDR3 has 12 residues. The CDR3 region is CASSQAGLSLHF. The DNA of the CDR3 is TGCGCCAGCAGCCAAGCCGGACTGAGCCTCCACTTT.

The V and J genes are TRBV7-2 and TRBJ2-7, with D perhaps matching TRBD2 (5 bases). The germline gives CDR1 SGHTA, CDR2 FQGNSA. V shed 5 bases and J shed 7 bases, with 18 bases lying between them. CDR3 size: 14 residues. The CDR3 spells CASSPVPPSGEQYF. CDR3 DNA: TGTGCCAGCAGCCCCGTCCCCCCTTCGGGGGAGCAGTACTTC.

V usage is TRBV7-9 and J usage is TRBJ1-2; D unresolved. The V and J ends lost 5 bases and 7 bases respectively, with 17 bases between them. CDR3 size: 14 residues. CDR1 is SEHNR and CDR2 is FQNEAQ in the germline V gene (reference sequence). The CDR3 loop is CASSRHLGGGGYTF. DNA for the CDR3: TGTGCCAGCAGCCGCCATTTAGGTGGAGGTGGCTACACCTTC.

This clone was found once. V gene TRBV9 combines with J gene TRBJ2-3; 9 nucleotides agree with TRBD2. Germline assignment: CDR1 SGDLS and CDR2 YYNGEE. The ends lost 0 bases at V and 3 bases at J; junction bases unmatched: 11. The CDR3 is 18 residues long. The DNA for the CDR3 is TGTGCCAGCAGCGTAGGGAGCGGGGGGACGAAATATACAGATACGCAGTATTTT. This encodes CASSVGSGGTKYTDTQYF.

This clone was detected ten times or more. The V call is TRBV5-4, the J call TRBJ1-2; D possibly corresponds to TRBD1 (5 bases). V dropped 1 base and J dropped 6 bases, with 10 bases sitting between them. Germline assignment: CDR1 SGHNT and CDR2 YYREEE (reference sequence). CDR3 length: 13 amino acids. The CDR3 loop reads CASSLTGGDGYTF. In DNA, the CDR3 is TGTGCCAGCAGCTTGACGGGGGGAGATGGCTACACCTTC.

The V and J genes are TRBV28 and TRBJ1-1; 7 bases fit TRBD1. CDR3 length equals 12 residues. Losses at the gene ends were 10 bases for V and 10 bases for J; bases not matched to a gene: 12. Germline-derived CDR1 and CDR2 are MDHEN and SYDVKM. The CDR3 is CATVQGPFIAFF. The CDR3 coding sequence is TGTGCCACCGTACAGGGGCCCTTCATAGCTTTCTTT.

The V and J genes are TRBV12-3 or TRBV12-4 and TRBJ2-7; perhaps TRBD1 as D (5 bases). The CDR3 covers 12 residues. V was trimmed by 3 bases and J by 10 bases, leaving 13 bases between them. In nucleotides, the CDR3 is TGTGCCAGCAGTTTGGGGCTTCCCGGTCAGTACTTC. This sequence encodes CASSLGLPGQYF.

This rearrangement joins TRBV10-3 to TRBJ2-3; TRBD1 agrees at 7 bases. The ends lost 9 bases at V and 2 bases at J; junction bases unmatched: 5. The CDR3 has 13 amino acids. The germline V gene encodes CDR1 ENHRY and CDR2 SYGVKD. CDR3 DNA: TGTGCCATACAGGGGCCCTCCACAGATACGCAGTATTTT. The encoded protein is CAIQGPSTDTQYF.

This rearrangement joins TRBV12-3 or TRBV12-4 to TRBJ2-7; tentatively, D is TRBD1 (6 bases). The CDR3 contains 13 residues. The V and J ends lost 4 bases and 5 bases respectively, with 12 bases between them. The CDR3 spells CASSSRGNNEQYF. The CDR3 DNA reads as TGTGCCAGCAGTTCGAGGGGGAACAACGAGCAGTACTTC.

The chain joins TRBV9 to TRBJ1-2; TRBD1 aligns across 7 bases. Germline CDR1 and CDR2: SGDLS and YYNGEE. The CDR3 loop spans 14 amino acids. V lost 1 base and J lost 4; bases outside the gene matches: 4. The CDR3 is CASSVHGTAYGYTF. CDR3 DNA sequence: TGTGCCAGCAGCGTACACGGGACAGCCTATGGCTACACCTTC.

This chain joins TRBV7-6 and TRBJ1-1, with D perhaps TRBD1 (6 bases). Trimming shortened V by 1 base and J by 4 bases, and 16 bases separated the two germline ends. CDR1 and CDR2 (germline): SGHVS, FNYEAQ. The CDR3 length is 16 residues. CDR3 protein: CASSLGGYGGRTEAFF. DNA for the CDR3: TGTGCCAGCAGCTTAGGGGGATATGGGGGCCGCACTGAAGCTTTCTTT.

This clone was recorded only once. The DNA of the CDR3 is TGTGCCAGCAGTTACTCGACAGGAACCGGTGGCTACACCTTC. This sequence encodes CASSYSTGTGGYTF. The chain joins TRBV6-5 to TRBJ1-2; D is perhaps TRBD1 (6 bases). Looked up from germline, CDR1 is MNHEY and CDR2 is SVGAGI. Trimming cost V 0 bases and J 7 bases, with 12 bases left between them. This CDR3 has 14 residues.

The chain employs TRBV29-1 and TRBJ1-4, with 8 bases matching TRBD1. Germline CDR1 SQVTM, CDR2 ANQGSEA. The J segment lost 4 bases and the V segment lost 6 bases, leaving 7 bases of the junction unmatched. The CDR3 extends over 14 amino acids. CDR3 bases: TGCAGCGTACGACAGGGGTCGGGTAATGAAAAACTGTTTTTT. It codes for CSVRQGSGNEKLFF. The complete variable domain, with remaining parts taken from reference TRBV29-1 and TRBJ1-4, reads SAVISQKPSRDICQRGTSLTIQCQVDSQVTMMFWYRQQPGQSLTLIATANQGSEATYESGFVIDKFPISRPNLTFSTLTVSNMSPEDSSIYLCSVRQGSGNEKLFFGSGTQLSVL.

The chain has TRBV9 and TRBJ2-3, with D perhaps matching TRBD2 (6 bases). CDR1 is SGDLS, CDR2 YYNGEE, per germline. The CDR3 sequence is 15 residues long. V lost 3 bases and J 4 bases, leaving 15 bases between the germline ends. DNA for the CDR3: TGTGCCAGCAGCGCGAGTTTTAGCGGCGCAGATACGCAGTATTTT. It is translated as CASSASFSGADTQYF.

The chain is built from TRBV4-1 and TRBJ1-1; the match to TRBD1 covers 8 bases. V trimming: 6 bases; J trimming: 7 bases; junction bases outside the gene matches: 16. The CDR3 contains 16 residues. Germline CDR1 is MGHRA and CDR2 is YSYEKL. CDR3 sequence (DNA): TGCGCCAGCAGGAGTACCACAACCAGGGGGCCTGGTGAAGCTTTCTTT. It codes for CASRSTTTRGPGEAFF.

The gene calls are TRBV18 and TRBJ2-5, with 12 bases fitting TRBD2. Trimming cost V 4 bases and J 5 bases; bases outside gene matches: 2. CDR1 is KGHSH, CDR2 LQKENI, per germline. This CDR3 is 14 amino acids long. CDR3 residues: CASSLLAGGETQYF. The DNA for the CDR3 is TGTGCCAGCTCACTCCTAGCGGGAGGGGAGACCCAGTACTTC.

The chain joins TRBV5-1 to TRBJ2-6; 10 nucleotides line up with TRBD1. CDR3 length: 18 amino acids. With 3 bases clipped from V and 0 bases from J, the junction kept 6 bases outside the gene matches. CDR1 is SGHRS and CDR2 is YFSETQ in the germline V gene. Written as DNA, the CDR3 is TGCGCCAGCAGCTCGGGACAGGGGCCCCTCTCTGGGGCCAACGTCCTGACTTTC. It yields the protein CASSSGQGPLSGANVLTF.